This T cell receptor beta chain originates from a study of cytomegalovirus exposure and HLA in healthy donors. Study-level results: High sensitivity and specificity were reportedly achieved when the classifier diagnosed cytomegalovirus status. The study recorded 150 to 200 TCR beta chains that were cytomegalovirus-associated.

PCR employed 60 Vbeta and 13 Jbeta primers. Sequenced by immunoSEQ multiplex PCR; TCRdb stores in-frame clones only, minus some. The sample carries about 210,000 clones, about 81% recorded once. The germline V and J ends were trimmed by 0 bases and 0 bases, with 7 bases remaining between them. Germline V CDR1 and CDR2: SGDLS, YYNGEE. The CDR3 runs to 14 residues. There are a few counts of this clone. Its antigen is not identified. This chain joins TRBV9 and TRBJ2-7; perhaps TRBD1 as D (6 bases). Material for sequencing was PBMCs. This TCR derives from a man aged 35 to 55 in good health and CMV-seropositive. CDR3 amino acids: CASSVGTVSYEQYF. CDR3 DNA: TGTGCCAGCAGCGTAGGGACAGTCTCCTACGAGCAGTACTTC.